This record looks at one TCR beta chain sequence and its context. The germline V gene has CDR1 SGHNT and CDR2 YENEEA. This CDR3 comprises 17 residues. V was clipped by 0 bases and J by 3 bases; unmatched bases: 10. Clones were sequenced by immunoSEQ multiplex PCR, and TCRdb holds only the in-frame ones, with some missing. The sample consists of a few hundred thousand clones, around 84% of them appearing once. The sample comes from a study of blood T cell repertoires in COVID-19. Study-wide context: Acute-phase and convalescent COVID-19 samples originated in the United States, Italy and Spain.

This clonotype originated in a man younger than 45 who had recovered from COVID-19. The V gene is TRBV11-3, the J gene TRBJ2-7, with 8 bases aligning to TRBD2. Sequenced input: PBMCs or T cells enriched from blood (not recorded which). The CDR3 region is CASSLDPSGSYSYEQYF. CDR3 in DNA: TGTGCCAGCAGCTTAGATCCGAGCGGGAGTTATAGCTACGAGCAGTACTTC.